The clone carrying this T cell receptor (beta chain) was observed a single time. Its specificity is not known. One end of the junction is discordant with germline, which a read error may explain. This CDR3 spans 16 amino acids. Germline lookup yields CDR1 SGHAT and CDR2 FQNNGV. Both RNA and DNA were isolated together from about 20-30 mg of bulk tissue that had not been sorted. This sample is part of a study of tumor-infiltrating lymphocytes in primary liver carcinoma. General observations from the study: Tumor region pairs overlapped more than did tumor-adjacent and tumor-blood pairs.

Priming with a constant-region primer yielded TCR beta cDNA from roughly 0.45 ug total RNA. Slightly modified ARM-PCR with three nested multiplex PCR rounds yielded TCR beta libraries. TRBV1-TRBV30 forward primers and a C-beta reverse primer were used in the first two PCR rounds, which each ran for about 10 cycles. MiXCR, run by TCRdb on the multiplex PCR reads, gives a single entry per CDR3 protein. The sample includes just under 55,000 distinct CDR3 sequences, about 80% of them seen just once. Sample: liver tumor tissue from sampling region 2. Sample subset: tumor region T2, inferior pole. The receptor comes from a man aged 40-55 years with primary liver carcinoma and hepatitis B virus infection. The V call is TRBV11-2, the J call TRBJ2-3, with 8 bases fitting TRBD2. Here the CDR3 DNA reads TGTGCCAGCAGCCCCCCAACTAGCGGCAACACAGATGCGCAGTATTTT. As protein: CASSPPTSGNTDAQYF.